These T cell receptor beta chains were read from a single sample in a study of human T cells and chemical hapten exposure. Each CDR3 protein gets one entry after TCRdb re-called the RACE reads with MiXCR. The data contain 82,000 or so distinct CDR3 sequences, about an eighth of them seen just once; the ten biggest clones take up under 6%. The sample was whole blood, taken in connection with sensitization to the hapten diphenylcyclopropenone (DPC). These TCRs come from a woman aged 45-65 years with alopecia areata. Some clones in this sample may be carry-over from other donors' samples. CDR3s include the opening cysteine and the closing phenylalanine or tryptophan. A D gene is named only where the DNA matches it firmly. A row's size may be missing; if present it is once, few, many or a size class.

J gene,V gene,D gene,clone size,CDR3 DNA,CDR3 protein
TRBJ1-1,TRBV29-1,-,-,TGCAGCGTTTCGGCAGACGTTAACACTGAAGCTTTCTTT,CSVSADVNTEAFF
TRBJ2-1,TRBV7-9,TRBD2,-,TGTGCCAGCAGCCCTAGAGGACTAGCGGGAGTAGGTGAGCAGTTCTTC,CASSPRGLAGVGEQFF
TRBJ2-3,TRBV7-2,TRBD2,-,TGTGCCAGCAGCTTAGTAGGGACTAGCGGGTTCGGGCCGGATACGCAGTATTTT,CASSLVGTSGFGPDTQYF
TRBJ1-1,TRBV6-5,-,many,TGTGCCAGCAGCCCCTCACGGGTAGGTGATCTAGGCACTGAAGCTTTCTTT,CASSPSRVGDLGTEAFF
TRBJ1-1,TRBV4-1,TRBD1,many,TGCGCCAGCAGCCAAAACAGGGGAGACACTGAAGCTTTCTTT,CASSQNRGDTEAFF
TRBJ1-3,TRBV4-2,TRBD1,few,TGTGCCAGCAGCCAACTCCAGGGGGGTTCAGGAAACACCATATATTTT,CASSQLQGGSGNTIYF
TRBJ1-1,TRBV5-5,-,-,TGTGCCAGCAGCTTGGGGGTAGGTGACACTGAAGCTTTCTTT,CASSLGVGDTEAFF
TRBJ1-1,TRBV6-2/TRBV6-3,-,few,TGTGCCGCTACCACTCTAGGAGAGAACACTGAAGCTTTCTTT,CAATTLGENTEAFF
TRBJ1-5,TRBV24-1,-,few,TGTGCCACCAGTGATTTAGGGACCCAAATGGGTCAGCCCCAGCATTTT,CATSDLGTQMGQPQHF
TRBJ2-1,TRBV20-1,TRBD2,-,TGCAGTGCTATCACAATAGCGGGAGGGCGCGGGGAGCAGTTCTTC,CSAITIAGGRGEQFF
TRBJ2-3,TRBV7-9,TRBD2,many,TGTGCCAGCAGCGCCGGGACTAGCGGACCCACAGATACGCAGTATTTT,CASSAGTSGPTDTQYF
TRBJ1-1,TRBV5-1,-,few,TGCGCCAGCAGTGGGGGGACGGCGAACACTGAAGCTTTCTTT,CASSGGTANTEAFF
TRBJ2-1,TRBV27,TRBD2,few,TGTGCCAGCAGTCCAACTAGCGGAGCCTACAATGAGCAGTTCTTC,CASSPTSGAYNEQFF
TRBJ2-7,TRBV18,-,-,TGTGCCAGCTCACCAGAGGGTGTCGATCTCTACGAGCAGTACTTC,CASSPEGVDLYEQYF